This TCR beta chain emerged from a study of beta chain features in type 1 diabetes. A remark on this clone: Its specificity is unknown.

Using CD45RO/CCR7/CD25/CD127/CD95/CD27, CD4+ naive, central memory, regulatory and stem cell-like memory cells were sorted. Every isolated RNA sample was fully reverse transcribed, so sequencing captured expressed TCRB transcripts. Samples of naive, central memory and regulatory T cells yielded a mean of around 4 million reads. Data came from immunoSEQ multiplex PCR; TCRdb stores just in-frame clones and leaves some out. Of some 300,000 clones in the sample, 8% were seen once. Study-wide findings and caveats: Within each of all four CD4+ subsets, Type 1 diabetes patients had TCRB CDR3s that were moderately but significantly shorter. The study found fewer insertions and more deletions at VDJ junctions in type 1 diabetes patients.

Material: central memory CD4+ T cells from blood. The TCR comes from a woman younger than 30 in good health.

CDR3 region: CASSLEGVSSGTNTQYF. Here the CDR3 DNA reads TGTGCCAGCAGCTTAGAGGGCGTGTCTAGCGGGACGAATACGCAGTATTTT. V usage is TRBV7-2 and J usage is TRBJ2-3, with TRBD2 identical over 9 bases. The trim removed 1 base at V and 7 bases at J, leaving 12 bases unmatched. The CDR3 contains 17 residues. The V gene's germline CDR1 is SGHTA and CDR2 FQGNSA. Complete variable domain (other parts from reference TRBV7-2 and TRBJ2-3): GAGVSQSPSNKVTEKGKDVELRCDPISGHTALYWYRQSLGQGLEFLIYFQGNSAPDKSGLPSDRFSAERTGGSVSTLTIQRTQQEDSAVYLCASSLEGVSSGTNTQYFGPGTRLTVL.